This T cell receptor (beta chain) comes out of a study of beta chain features in type 1 diabetes (dated by TCRdb to 2016 to 2019). Background on the whole study: Mean age, gender distribution, total cell number and subset yield did not differ between patients and healthy donors. A total of 90 million to 130 million sorted cells were examined across all samples, and a strong correlation was observed between cell number per subset and RNA yield. The study compared the TCRB repertoires of sorted circulating CD4+ T cell subsets in recently diagnosed type 1 diabetes patients with those in matched healthy donors. Naive and central memory subsets were obtained from all 28 donors, but regulatory and stem cell-like memory subsets were isolated from only 8 patients and roughly 8 healthy donors.

Details on this clone: Its antigen is still unknown. The input lacks base qualities; no much larger clone sits a single base away.

Each donor gave one peripheral blood draw, averaging roughly 120 mL, which was collected into heparinised tubes. A BD FACSAria II and a panel including CD45RO, CCR7, CD25, CD127, CD95 and CD27 were used to sort naive, central memory, regulatory and stem cell-like memory CD4+ T cells. All sorted populations exceeded 98% purity. Right away, PBMCs were isolated by Lymphoprep density gradient centrifugation and were stained directly, with no culture step. So that batch effects would be minimized, each experiment stained and sorted samples in pairs, pairing one healthy donor with one patient. The entire amount of isolated RNA was reverse transcribed using the High Capacity cDNA Reverse Transcription Kit, so the sequenced TCRB transcripts were expressed ones. Deep immunoSEQ sequencing was applied to naive, central memory and regulatory T cell samples, giving an average of roughly 3.5 million total reads per sample. After sorted cells were lysed in RLT buffer, RNA was extracted with DNase-treated RNeasy Micro or Mini kits, with the choice depending on cell number. Each cell subset was processed on its own to prevent cross-contamination, while patient and healthy donor samples were processed together. The immunoSEQ multiplex PCR was used to amplify TCRB sequences from cDNA, yielding 87-bp fragments that span the CDR3 region. The amplicons were sequenced using the Illumina HiSeq platform. Per the authors' processing: PCR bias was computationally corrected using synthetic template baselines, reads within Hamming distance 2 were collapsed, and singletons that could not be merged were discarded. Reads were aligned against IMGT to assign V, D and J genes, CDR3 length and insertions or deletions at six rearrangement sites. Within each subset, clonotype counts were normalized to the number of sorted cells before true diversity and Gini coefficients were calculated with the tcR R package. Repertoire sharing was quantified using the overlap coefficient calculated on TCRB nucleotide sequences. TCRdb's version of the immuneACCESS table is confined to in-frame rearrangements and falls short of the full clone set. An unresolved V gene accounts for under half of the shortfall where checked; the remainder is of unknown origin. For V, J and clone size, that table is used; D and trimming come from the DNA. This sample has 150,000 to 190,000 clones in its table, and around 10% of those were observed once. The ten most abundant clones make up roughly 1.9% of the sample.

What the authors observed across the whole study: PCR may preferentially amplify shorter templates, but because patient and control samples were amplified and corrected together, any resulting skew would affect both groups equally. In all four CD4+ subsets, TCRB CDR3 length was moderately but significantly shorter in type 1 diabetes patients. Because cDNA was sequenced instead of genomic DNA, highly expressing activated cells could be over-represented, though the groups showed no difference in activation or CD3 levels. Patients with type 1 diabetes made fewer insertions and deleted more nucleotides at VDJ recombination sites, implying thymic rearrangement abnormalities. HLA sub-analyses involved small numbers of individuals, so any influence of HLA type on TCRB rearrangement remained unresolved. Naive, central memory and regulatory TCRB repertoires appeared to be more similar among patients than among healthy donors.

The CDR3 covers 11 residues, taking in both the cysteine and the phenylalanine. Solely the CDR3 DNA is kept, with 33 bases framed from the first base. From a lookup of the germline V gene, CDR1 and CDR2 are MDHEN and SYDVKM. V is pared back by 4 bases and J by 8 bases, with 8 bases lying between the germline termini. The receptor's source is a man younger than 35 in good health. The sample was central memory CD4+ T cells from blood. This chain joins TRBV28 to TRBJ1-2; the D gene is perhaps TRBD1, from 6 matching bases. The CDR3 protein: CASSSDRGYTF. The DNA reads TGTGCCAGCAGTTCGGACAGAGGCTACACCTTC.